One sample yielded the 29 T cell receptor beta chains listed below, sequenced in a study of beta chain features in type 1 diabetes. Expressed TCRB transcripts were sequenced because the entire RNA isolate underwent reverse transcription. Assay: immunoSEQ multiplex PCR; the TCRdb copy retains only in-frame clones and omits some. The data contain about 330,000 clones, 11% of them singletons. Sequenced sample: naive CD4+ T cells from blood. The receptors originated from a young woman in good health.

The gene calls are TRBV6-5 and TRBJ1-2; 7 bases fit TRBD1. There are 15 residues in the CDR3. Germline CDR1 is MNHEY and CDR2 is SVGAGI. V lost 6 bases to trimming and J lost 2 bases; unmatched junction nucleotides: 9. The CDR3 DNA reads TGTGCCAGCAGCCAGACAGGGATGGCGAACTATGGCTACACCTTC. This translates into CASSQTGMANYGYTF.

V gene TRBV15 combines with J gene TRBJ2-1, with 9 bases matching TRBD2. CDR1 is LNHNV, CDR2 YYDKDF, per germline (reference sequence). The CDR3 has 13 amino acids. V trimming: 6 bases; J trimming: 8 bases; junction bases outside the gene matches: 5. The CDR3 bases are TGTGCCACCAGGGGGACTAGCTTCCATGAGCAGTTCTTC. This gives the protein CATRGTSFHEQFF.

CDR3 amino acids: CASSPGLASDTQYF. The DNA of the CDR3 is TGTGCCAGCAGCCCGGGACTAGCTTCAGATACGCAGTATTTT. The chain uses TRBV5-4 and TRBJ2-3, with 9 bases matching TRBD2. The CDR3 runs 14 residues. The J segment lost 4 bases and the V segment lost 4 bases, leaving 4 bases of the junction unmatched. The germline V gene has CDR1 SGHNT and CDR2 YYREEE (reference sequence). Filled out from reference TRBV5-4 and TRBJ2-3, the complete variable domain reads ETGVTQSPTHLIKTRGQQVTLRCSSQSGHNTVSWYQQALGQGPQFIFQYYREEENGRGNFPPRFSGLQFPNYSSELNVNALELDDSALYLCASSPGLASDTQYFGPGTRLTVL.

This rearrangement joins TRBV30 to TRBJ1-4; D is unclear. The germline CDR1 and CDR2 sequences are GTSNPN and SVGIG (reference sequence). Trimming stripped 0 bases from V and 4 bases from J, with 9 bases between. The CDR3 is made up of 14 amino acids. CDR3 DNA sequence: TGTGCCTGGAGTGTTGGGCAGTTTAATGAAAAACTGTTTTTT. It encodes CAWSVGQFNEKLFF.

This clone has just a few counts. The CDR3 spells CASSLGGTGRADTQYF. CDR3 sequence (DNA): TGTGCCAGCAGCTTAGGAGGGACAGGGAGGGCAGATACGCAGTATTTT. The chain links TRBV7-2 to TRBJ2-3; 9 positions agree with TRBD1. The CDR3 spans 16 residues. Looked up from germline, CDR1 is SGHTA and CDR2 is FQGNSA. V lost 1 base, J lost 4 bases, and 6 bases stayed unmatched.

The chain joins TRBV6-5 to TRBJ2-2; possible D gene TRBD1, 6 bases. The germline CDR1 and CDR2 sequences are MNHEY and SVGAGI. The CDR3 consists of 16 residues. Between the trimmed V and J ends, which lost 3 bases and 2 bases, there was a span of 13 bases. This CDR3 reads CASSYGAGVNTGELFF. The DNA of the CDR3 is TGTGCCAGCAGTTATGGAGCAGGGGTAAACACCGGGGAGCTGTTTTTT.

The chain has TRBV4-1 and TRBJ2-1, with 10 bases lining up with TRBD2. The CDR3 is 15 residues long. The germline V gene has CDR1 MGHRA and CDR2 YSYEKL. Trimming took 2 bases from V and 6 from J; bases not matched to a gene: 4. In nucleotides, the CDR3 is TGCGCCAGCAGCCAACTTACTAGCGGGGCCAATGAGCAGTTCTTC. Its translation: CASSQLTSGANEQFF.

This clone was observed a handful of times. The V and J genes are TRBV18 and TRBJ1-1; 8 bases match TRBD1. CDR1 is KGHSH and CDR2 is LQKENI in the germline V gene. The CDR3 has 14 amino acids. J was trimmed by 10 bases and V by 4 bases; bases with no gene match: 11. DNA for the CDR3: TGTGCCAGCTCACTCTCGACAGGGGTGGAAGGAGCTTTCTTT. Residues: CASSLSTGVEGAFF.

V and J are TRBV18 and TRBJ2-7; tentatively, D is TRBD1 (5 bases). Germline V gives CDR1 KGHSH, CDR2 LQKENI. V was cut by 3 bases and J by 2 bases, with 11 bases left in between. The CDR3 consists of 14 residues. CDR3 in amino acids: CASSPQGFPYEQYF. CDR3 bases: TGTGCCAGCTCACCGCAGGGATTCCCCTACGAGCAGTACTTC. The full variable domain, with the rest looked up from reference TRBV18 and TRBJ2-7, is NAGVMQNPRHLVRRRGQEARLRCSPMKGHSHVYWYRQLPEEGLKFMVYLQKENIIDESGMPKERFSAEFPKEGPSILRIQQVVRGDSAAYFCASSPQGFPYEQYFGPGTRLTVT.

This clone was recorded a few times. The V gene is TRBV7-2, the J gene TRBJ1-2; D perhaps matches TRBD1 (6 bases). The CDR3 extends over 13 amino acids. The V gene's germline CDR1 is SGHTA and CDR2 FQGNSA. Trimming took off 1 base at V and 6 bases at J, with 9 bases between the two ends. In DNA, the CDR3 is TGTGCCAGCAGCTTAGATGGACAGCATGGCTACACCTTC. This encodes CASSLDGQHGYTF.

The table lists this clone with a few counts. The V call is TRBV7-6, the J call TRBJ2-2, with 10 bases lining up with TRBD1. This CDR3 has 15 amino acids. J lost 3 bases, V lost 8 bases, and 6 bases had no gene match. The germline V gene encodes CDR1 SGHVS and CDR2 FNYEAQ. CDR3 sequence reads: CASHQGQGDTGELFF. The CDR3 coding sequence is TGTGCCAGCCACCAAGGACAGGGGGACACCGGGGAGCTGTTTTTT.

The chain is built from TRBV19 and TRBJ2-5, with D tentatively TRBD2 (5 bases). This CDR3 spans 15 amino acids. CDR1 is LNHDA, CDR2 SQIVND, per germline (reference sequence). V shed 6 bases and J shed 1 base, with 15 bases lying between them. CDR3 nucleotides: TGTGCCAGTAGCGAAGGACCCGGGATCCAAGAGACCCAGTACTTC. Amino acid sequence: CASSEGPGIQETQYF.

This clone has only a few counts. V usage is TRBV7-9 and J usage is TRBJ1-2; D remains ambiguous. The V end was cut by 1 base, the J end by 8 bases, with 8 bases between. CDR1 is SEHNR, CDR2 FQNEAQ, per germline (reference sequence). The CDR3 spans 12 residues. In DNA form, the CDR3 reads TGTGCCAGCAGCTTAGAATCTTCCGGCTACACCTTC. Translation gives CASSLESSGYTF.

This clone was detected a few times. A read error may produce the germline difference seen at one junction end. The chain couples TRBV7-9 to TRBJ1-5; D call uncertain. This CDR3 is 14 amino acids long. The germline gives CDR1 SEHNR, CDR2 FQNEAQ (reference sequence). The CDR3 sequence: CASSLERAPQSQHF. DNA for the CDR3: TGTGCCAGCAGCTTAGAGCGGGCACCTCAGTCCCAGCATTTT.

This chain connects TRBV28 to TRBJ2-5; possible D gene TRBD2, 5 bases. The CDR3 runs to 12 residues. Germline V gene sequence: CDR1 MDHEN, CDR2 SYDVKM. V lost 7 bases and J lost 7, with 13 bases in between. The CDR3 spells CASTRAEATQYF. CDR3 sequence (DNA): TGTGCCAGCACGAGGGCTGAGGCGACCCAGTACTTC.

V is TRBV19 and J is TRBJ2-1; 8 nucleotides agree with TRBD1. V lost 4 bases, J lost 10 bases, and 9 bases stayed unmatched. Germline CDR1 and CDR2: LNHDA and SQIVND (reference sequence). This CDR3 is built from 14 residues. The CDR3 bases are TGTGCCAGTAGTAGTACAGGGGGTGGGCGGGAGCAGTTCTTC. Translated, it gives CASSSTGGGREQFF.

The sample holds a few counts of this clone. The chain recombines TRBV7-8 with TRBJ2-2, with TRBD2 identical over 8 bases. V shed 4 bases, J shed 6 bases, and the junction held 7 bases outside the gene matches. Germline values: CDR1 SGHVS, CDR2 FQNEAQ. The CDR3 has 15 residues. The CDR3 loop is CASSSGLVTAGELFF. In DNA form, the CDR3 reads TGTGCCAGCAGCTCGGGACTAGTGACTGCCGGGGAGCTGTTTTTT.

The chain carries TRBV7-2 and TRBJ2-4; D might be TRBD1 (5 bases). CDR1 SGHTA and CDR2 FQGNSA come from the germline V gene. The CDR3 runs to 15 residues. Trimming took 4 bases from V and 0 from J, leaving 10 bases between them. The CDR3 spells CASSYRQQAKNIQYF. CDR3 DNA: TGTGCCAGCAGCTACAGACAGCAAGCCAAAAACATTCAGTACTTC.

This chain connects TRBV7-2 to TRBJ2-4; 7 bases align to TRBD2. Germline V gives CDR1 SGHTA, CDR2 FQGNSA. Trimming cost V 1 base and J 0 bases; bases outside gene matches: 6. This CDR3 comprises 17 residues. As DNA, the CDR3 is TGTGCCAGCAGCTTAGTCGGAATAGCGGGAGCCAAAAACATTCAGTACTTC. Its translation is CASSLVGIAGAKNIQYF.

This clone was recorded a few times. This sequence joins TRBV27 and TRBJ2-1; possibly TRBD1 for D (6 bases). The CDR3 is 14 amino acids. V dropped 5 bases and J dropped 6 bases, with 14 bases sitting between them. In germline, CDR1 is MNHEY, CDR2 SMNVEV (reference sequence). The CDR3 protein is CASSGVGQVNEQFF. CDR3 in DNA: TGTGCCAGCAGTGGAGTGGGACAAGTCAATGAGCAGTTCTTC.

CDR3 sequence: CASSFAAELYEQYF. The CDR3 nucleotides are TGTGCCAGCAGCTTCGCAGCGGAGCTCTACGAGCAGTACTTC. The V and J genes are TRBV7-2 and TRBJ2-7; D might be TRBD2 (5 bases). Germline CDR1 is SGHTA and CDR2 is FQGNSA. The CDR3 loop spans 14 amino acids. Between the trimmed V and J ends, which lost 3 bases and 3 bases, there was a span of 12 bases. Variable domain in full (rest from reference TRBV7-2 and TRBJ2-7): GAGVSQSPSNKVTEKGKDVELRCDPISGHTALYWYRQSLGQGLEFLIYFQGNSAPDKSGLPSDRFSAERTGGSVSTLTIQRTQQEDSAVYLCASSFAAELYEQYFGPGTRLTVT.

This clone came up a few times. The rearrangement links TRBV14 to TRBJ1-4; D is uncertain. Germline CDR1 reads SGHDN; CDR2 reads FVKESK. V lost 0 bases and J lost 4, with 12 bases in between. This CDR3 contains 16 residues. As DNA, the CDR3 is TGTGCCAGCAGCCAAGATTTTGGGGAGGTTAATGAAAAACTGTTTTTT. Amino acid sequence: CASSQDFGEVNEKLFF.

In its sample, this clone was seen a few times. The rearrangement links TRBV7-8 to TRBJ2-1; 10 bases line up with TRBD1. CDR1 is SGHVS, CDR2 FQNEAQ, per germline. The CDR3 spans 15 residues. V lost 0 bases to trimming and J lost 8 bases; unmatched junction nucleotides: 4. The CDR3, as DNA: TGTGCCAGCAGCTTAGCGGGACAGGGGACCCATGAGCAGTTCTTC. This gives the protein CASSLAGQGTHEQFF.

This clone was observed a handful of times. This chain links TRBV7-9 with TRBJ2-7, with TRBD1 matching over 8 bases. J was trimmed by 6 bases and V by 5 bases; bases with no gene match: 12. CDR3 length: 15 residues. The germline gives CDR1 SEHNR, CDR2 FQNEAQ (reference sequence). The CDR3 region is CASSPRQGIVGEQYF. The CDR3 nucleotides read TGTGCCAGCAGCCCCCGACAGGGGATTGTAGGCGAGCAGTACTTC. Looking up the rest from reference TRBV7-9 and TRBJ2-7 gives the full variable domain: DTGVSQNPRHKITKRGQNVTFRCDPISEHNRLYWYRQTLGQGPEFLTYFQNEAQLEKSRLLSDRFSAERPKGSFSTLEIQRTEQGDSAMYLCASSPRQGIVGEQYFGPGTRLTVT.

This chain joins TRBV6-6 and TRBJ1-2, with 7 bases identical to TRBD1. The V and J ends lost 4 bases and 5 bases, in that order; junction bases with no gene match: 1. The CDR3 extends over 12 amino acids. The V gene's germline CDR1 is MNHNY and CDR2 SVGAGI (reference sequence). CDR3 loop: CASSSGGYGYTF. CDR3 nucleotides: TGTGCCAGCAGTTCAGGGGGTTATGGCTACACCTTC.

The chain joins TRBV7-2 to TRBJ1-5, with no clear D. The CDR3 sequence is 15 residues long. In germline, CDR1 is SGHTA, CDR2 FQGNSA. Trimming removed 1 base at V and 0 bases at J, with 7 bases between. The CDR3 DNA is TGTGCCAGCAGCTTAGTAGGAGCTAGCAATCAGCCCCAGCATTTT. Protein sequence: CASSLVGASNQPQHF.

The V and J genes are TRBV28 and TRBJ2-7; the match to TRBD1 covers 8 bases. The CDR3 has 15 amino acids. CDR1 and CDR2 (germline): MDHEN, SYDVKM. V shed 1 base, J shed 1 base, and the junction held 3 bases outside the gene matches. The DNA for the CDR3 is TGTGCCAGCAGTTTATTCCAGGGGGCTTCCTACGAGCAGTACTTC. Its translation: CASSLFQGASYEQYF.

This clone was counted between two and nine times. The chain is built from TRBV19 and TRBJ2-1; 7 bases match TRBD1. Germline loops: CDR1 LNHDA, CDR2 SQIVND (reference sequence). This CDR3 is 14 amino acids long. J was trimmed by 7 bases and V by 6 bases; bases with no gene match: 9. The CDR3 loop is CASRETGPRNEQFF. The CDR3 bases are TGTGCCAGTAGAGAGACAGGGCCTCGGAATGAGCAGTTCTTC.

Of note for this clone: This same CDR3 is encoded by further DNA sequences in the sample. This chain joins TRBV7-2 and TRBJ2-1; 10 bases line up with TRBD2. V dropped 5 bases and J dropped 6; count of bases not matched to a gene: 7. Germline lookup yields CDR1 SGHTA and CDR2 FQGNSA. CDR3 length: 15 residues. This chain's CDR3 is CASSSLAGVGNEQFF. The CDR3 coding sequence is TGTGCCAGCAGCAGTCTAGCGGGAGTGGGCAATGAGCAGTTCTTC.